These 30 T cell receptor beta chains originate from one sample sequenced in a study of CD8 T cells in Susac syndrome (dated by TCRdb to between 2018 and 2020). To prepare the library, the immunoSEQ multiplex PCR assay was applied. RNA was extracted using the RNeasy kit, and about 0.45 to 1 microgram was reverse transcribed with random hexamers. Starting from the raw public reads, TCRdb applied fastp trimming at Q25, assembled clones with MiXCR and retained in-frame beta chains. Records with the same CDR3 protein are collapsed into one entry carrying the most frequent genes and DNA. Counted in this sample were 50,000 to 55,000 distinct CDR3 sequences; 85% to 95% of them appeared once. The ten most abundant clones make up about 0.8% of the sample. Sequencing used CD8+ T cells from PBMCs. These receptors all stem from a human donor with Susac syndrome.

The rearrangement links TRBV29-1 to TRBJ2-5; D may correspond to TRBD1 or TRBD2 (7 bases each). Germline values: CDR1 SQVTM, CDR2 ANQGSEA. There are 13 residues in the CDR3. V lost 8 bases and J 3 bases, leaving 16 bases between the germline ends. The CDR3 DNA reads as TGCAGCTCCTGGGAGGGGGCGAAAGAGACCCAGTACTTC. Protein product: CSSWEGAKETQYF.

The chain recombines TRBV30 with TRBJ2-1, with 13 bases that match TRBD2. V gave up 6 bases and J gave up 8 bases; unmatched junction bases: 10. This CDR3 region has 15 residues. The germline V gene has CDR1 GTSNPN and CDR2 SVGIG (reference sequence). CDR3 nucleotide sequence: TGTGCCTGTCGCGAGATCGGGACTAGCGGGGATGAGCAGTTCTTC. It yields the protein CACREIGTSGDEQFF.

The chain recombines TRBV18 with TRBJ2-7; possible D gene TRBD2, 6 bases. Germline V gives CDR1 KGHSH, CDR2 LQKENI. The CDR3 runs to 13 residues. Trimming removed 6 bases from V and 3 bases from J, with 12 bases in between. The CDR3 spells CASSAGRFYEQYF. The DNA for the CDR3 is TGTGCCAGCTCGGCGGGACGATTCTACGAGCAGTACTTC.

V gene TRBV25-1 combines with J gene TRBJ1-5; a possible D gene is TRBD1 (5 bases). Germline CDR1 is MGHDK and CDR2 is SYGVNS. Trimming left V 1 base short and J 4 bases short, with 8 bases between. CDR3 length equals 14 residues. The CDR3 spells CASSEWDGNQPQHF. CDR3 coding DNA: TGTGCCAGCAGTGAATGGGACGGAAATCAGCCCCAGCATTTT. Full variable domain (missing parts from reference TRBV25-1 and TRBJ1-5): EADIYQTPRYLVIGTGKKITLECSQTMGHDKMYWYQQDPGMELHLIHYSYGVNSTEKGDLSSESTVSRIRTEHFPLTLESARPSHTSQYLCASSEWDGNQPQHFGDGTRLSIL.

The genes are TRBV6-5 and TRBJ1-1; the D is unclear. From germline, CDR1 is MNHEY and CDR2 SVGAGI. V was clipped by 6 bases and J by 1 base, with 9 bases between them. The CDR3 is 13 residues long. This CDR3 is CASRIMRNTEAFF. The CDR3 region has the DNA TGTGCCAGCAGAATAATGAGGAACACTGAAGCTTTCTTT.

This clonotype was observed a single time. The V gene is TRBV27, the J gene TRBJ2-3; D unresolved. Germline lookup yields CDR1 MNHEY and CDR2 SMNVEV (reference sequence). CDR3 size: 15 residues. Trimming took 2 bases from V and 6 from J, leaving 15 bases between them. CDR3 sequence (DNA): TGTGCCAGCAGTTTAGCCACAGCGCAGGCGGATACGCAGTATTTT. It specifies CASSLATAQADTQYF.

The chain carries TRBV15 and TRBJ2-5, with TRBD1 matching over 10 bases. Trimming cost V 1 base and J 5 bases; bases outside gene matches: 1. The CDR3 contains 14 residues. Germline V CDR1 and CDR2: LNHNV, YYDKDF (reference sequence). Written as DNA, the CDR3 is TGTGCCACCAGCAGAGGGACAGGGGGGGAGACCCAGTACTTC. Translated, it gives CATSRGTGGETQYF.

This chain links TRBV7-9 with TRBJ2-1, with D perhaps matching TRBD2 (6 bases). The germline V and J ends were trimmed by 1 base and 1 base, with 11 bases remaining between them. The length of the CDR3 is 16 residues. The germline gives CDR1 SEHNR, CDR2 FQNEAQ (reference sequence). CDR3 in amino acids: CASSLDSGPSYNEQFF. CDR3 coding DNA: TGTGCCAGCAGCTTAGATAGCGGCCCATCCTACAATGAGCAGTTCTTC.

The chain employs TRBV11-1 and TRBJ1-6; TRBD1 agrees at 8 bases. Germline V gene lookup returns CDR1 SGHAT and CDR2 FQDESV (reference sequence). The V gene end was trimmed by 5 bases and the J gene end by 7 bases; junction bases not matched to a gene: 4. This CDR3 is 14 amino acids long. The DNA of the CDR3 is TGTGCCAGCAGCCGGACAGGGAACAATTCACCCCTCCACTTT. Amino acids: CASSRTGNNSPLHF.

A few counts support this clonotype. The chain combines TRBV11-2 with TRBJ2-2, with unresolved D. V lost 2 bases and J 3 bases, leaving 4 bases between the germline ends. This CDR3 has 13 amino acids. Germline V gene data show CDR1 as SGHAT and CDR2 as FQNNGV. The DNA of the CDR3 is TGTGCCAGCAGCTTATACCACACCGGGGAGCTGTTTTTT. Translation: CASSLYHTGELFF. Full variable domain (remainder filled in from reference TRBV11-2 and TRBJ2-2): EAGVAQSPRYKIIEKRQSVAFWCNPISGHATLYWYQQILGQGPKLLIQFQNNGVVDDSQLPKDRFSAERLKGVDSTLKIQPAKLEDSAVYLCASSLYHTGELFFGEGSRLTVL.

The V call is TRBV15, the J call TRBJ2-7; D gene ambiguous. V was trimmed by 4 bases and J by 0 bases, leaving 7 bases between them. Germline CDR1 and CDR2: LNHNV and YYDKDF (reference sequence). CDR3 length: 13 residues. CDR3 sequence: CATSIQNSYEQYF. CDR3 nucleotides: TGTGCCACCAGCATACAGAACTCCTACGAGCAGTACTTC.

This chain connects TRBV18 to TRBJ1-1, with TRBD1 matching 11 bases. The germline V gene encodes CDR1 KGHSH and CDR2 LQKENI. The V segment lost 3 bases and the J segment 1 base; nucleotides outside the gene matches: 7. There are 17 residues in the CDR3. CDR3 coding DNA: TGTGCCAGCTCACCCTCGGACAGGGGGCCCCAGAACACTGAAGCTTTCTTT. Translated: CASSPSDRGPQNTEAFF.

This chain connects TRBV5-4 to TRBJ2-7; weak D call: TRBD2 (5 bases). V was pared by 0 bases and J by 1 base, with 8 bases between. This CDR3 is built from 14 residues. Germline CDR1 is SGHNT and CDR2 is YYREEE (reference sequence). Here the CDR3 DNA reads TGTGCCAGCAGCTTGGCCGGGGAATCCTACGAGCAGTACTTC. Translating it yields CASSLAGESYEQYF.

The chain uses TRBV9 and TRBJ1-2; D is uncertain. Trimming cost V 0 bases and J 8 bases, with 8 bases left between them. Germline loops: CDR1 SGDLS, CDR2 YYNGEE. The CDR3 extends over 12 amino acids. The CDR3 sequence: CASSVVVDGYTF. DNA for the CDR3: TGTGCCAGCAGCGTAGTGGTGGACGGCTACACCTTC.

The rearrangement uses TRBV20-1 and TRBJ2-2; a possible D gene is TRBD2 (5 bases). V was clipped by 5 bases and J by 6 bases, with 13 bases between them. Germline V lookup: CDR1 DFQATT, CDR2 SNEGSKA (reference sequence). This CDR3 has 13 amino acids. Written as DNA, the CDR3 is TGCAGTGCTGGTGACACGGACTCCGGGGAGCTGTTTTTT. Protein product: CSAGDTDSGELFF.

This clonotype was detected only once. The chain employs TRBV28 and TRBJ2-1, with 8 positions matching TRBD2. V lost 4 bases and J lost 4; bases outside the gene matches: 6. This CDR3 has 15 amino acids. CDR1 and CDR2 from the germline V gene are MDHEN and SYDVKM. CDR3 nucleotide sequence: TGTGCCAGCAGTTCTCCCGGGACTAGATACAATGAGCAGTTCTTC. It yields the protein CASSSPGTRYNEQFF.

The rearrangement links TRBV7-2 to TRBJ2-1; 7 bases agree with TRBD1. The CDR3 is 16 residues long. V lost 0 bases, J lost 0 bases, and 2 bases stayed unmatched. Germline V gives CDR1 SGHTA, CDR2 FQGNSA. The CDR3 nucleotides read TGTGCCAGCAGCTTAGCGGGACAGAACTCCTACAATGAGCAGTTCTTC. This sequence encodes CASSLAGQNSYNEQFF.

CDR3 nucleotide sequence: TGCAGTGCCCAGACGGGAGTGGGGTACCAAGAGACCCAGTACTTC. Translating it yields CSAQTGVGYQETQYF. The chain combines TRBV20-1 with TRBJ2-5, with a tentative D call TRBD2 (6 bases). Germline values: CDR1 DFQATT, CDR2 SNEGSKA (reference sequence). Trimming shortened V by 6 bases and J by 0 bases, and 17 bases separated the two germline ends. The CDR3 is made up of 15 amino acids.

The CDR3 DNA sequence: TGTGCCAGCAGTTACTCCGGGGCGGATGAGCAGTTCTTC. Its protein product is CASSYSGADEQFF. The chain employs TRBV6-6 and TRBJ2-1, with D perhaps being TRBD1 or TRBD2 (5 bases each). There are 13 residues in the CDR3. Germline V gene sequence: CDR1 MNHNY, CDR2 SVGAGI (reference sequence). The ends were cut back, 0 bases at V and 8 bases at J, with 8 bases in the middle.

This sequence joins TRBV13 and TRBJ1-1; 8 bases map to TRBD1. The V gene end was trimmed by 5 bases and the J gene end by 6 bases; junction bases not matched to a gene: 2. CDR3 length: 12 amino acids. Germline lookup yields CDR1 PRHDT and CDR2 FYEKMQ (reference sequence). The CDR3 sequence: CASSQGAPEAFF. In nucleotides, the CDR3 is TGTGCCAGCAGCCAGGGGGCCCCTGAAGCTTTCTTT.

The chain carries TRBV7-9 and TRBJ1-1, with TRBD1 identical over 7 bases. The germline V gene has CDR1 SEHNR and CDR2 FQNEAQ (reference sequence). CDR3 length: 13 residues. V gave up 5 bases and J gave up 1 base; unmatched junction bases: 1. The CDR3 sequence: CASSRQGNTEAFF. CDR3 sequence (DNA): TGTGCCAGCAGCAGACAGGGGAACACTGAAGCTTTCTTT. Complete variable domain (other parts from reference TRBV7-9 and TRBJ1-1): DTGVSQNPRHKITKRGQNVTFRCDPISEHNRLYWYRQTLGQGPEFLTYFQNEAQLEKSRLLSDRFSAERPKGSFSTLEIQRTEQGDSAMYLCASSRQGNTEAFFGQGTRLTVV.

This clonotype was found once. The chain links TRBV30 to TRBJ2-5; TRBD2 matches 7 bases. The V segment lost 8 bases and the J segment 4 bases; nucleotides outside the gene matches: 7. The CDR3 is made up of 12 amino acids. CDR1 is GTSNPN and CDR2 is SVGIG in the germline V gene (reference sequence). Written as DNA, the CDR3 is TGTGCCCTGAGCGGGGTCCGAGAGACCCAGTACTTC. This encodes CALSGVRETQYF.

The chain links TRBV5-6 to TRBJ2-6; no reliable D call. V dropped 3 bases and J dropped 0 bases, with 13 bases sitting between them. The CDR3 spans 17 residues. Germline V gives CDR1 SGHDT, CDR2 YYEEEE. CDR3 coding DNA: TGTGCCAGCAGCTCCCCGGGTGGTCTCTCTGGGGCCAACGTCCTGACTTTC. This gives the protein CASSSPGGLSGANVLTF. Looking up the rest from reference TRBV5-6 and TRBJ2-6 gives the full variable domain: DAGVTQSPTHLIKTRGQQVTLRCSPKSGHDTVSWYQQALGQGPQFIFQYYEEEERQRGNFPDRFSGHQFPNYSSELNVNALLLGDSALYLCASSSPGGLSGANVLTFGAGSRLTVL.

The chain uses TRBV20-1 and TRBJ2-1; 7 bases agree with TRBD2. V was pared by 7 bases and J by 4 bases, with 7 bases of the junction left unmatched. The germline gives CDR1 DFQATT, CDR2 SNEGSKA (reference sequence). The CDR3 length is 13 residues. CDR3 DNA: TGCAGTGTGTGGGCGGGGGAATACAATGAGCAGTTCTTC. Its protein product is CSVWAGEYNEQFF.

In its sample, this clonotype was seen once. The V gene is TRBV5-1, the J gene TRBJ2-3, with D possibly matching TRBD1 (5 bases). V dropped 4 bases and J dropped 2 bases, with 11 bases sitting between them. The CDR3 sequence is 14 residues long. Germline CDR1 SGHRS, CDR2 YFSETQ. The CDR3 DNA sequence: TGCGCCAGCAGCACCGGACACCACACAGATACGCAGTATTTT. It codes for CASSTGHHTDTQYF.

The genes are TRBV11-2 and TRBJ2-2; 9 nucleotides line up with TRBD2. The germline V gene encodes CDR1 SGHAT and CDR2 FQNNGV. V gave up 5 bases and J gave up 7 bases; unmatched junction bases: 11. The CDR3 extends over 16 amino acids. CDR3 bases: TGTGCCAGCAGCCTGTGGGCTAGCGGGGATGGCGGGGAGCTGTTTTTT. It is translated as CASSLWASGDGGELFF.

The chain employs TRBV5-4 and TRBJ2-7, with 7 bases fitting TRBD1. In germline, CDR1 is SGHNT, CDR2 YYREEE (reference sequence). This CDR3 region has 14 residues. V gave up 3 bases and J gave up 5 bases; unmatched junction bases: 8. The CDR3 DNA reads TGTGCCAGCAGCTCGCCGACAGGGTGGGACGAGCAGTACTTC. It specifies CASSSPTGWDEQYF.

The chain couples TRBV16 to TRBJ1-1; D remains ambiguous. V was clipped by 2 bases and J by 1 base, with 11 bases between them. The CDR3 runs to 15 residues. The V gene's germline CDR1 is KGHSY and CDR2 FQNENV. Written as DNA, the CDR3 is TGTGCCAGCAGCCAAGGGAAAGGGTGGAACACTGAAGCTTTCTTT. Translated: CASSQGKGWNTEAFF.

V and J are TRBV29-1 and TRBJ2-7, with no clear D. The CDR3 loop spans 10 amino acids. V was clipped by 0 bases and J by 4 bases, with 1 base between them. The germline gives CDR1 SQVTM, CDR2 ANQGSEA. The CDR3 DNA is TGCAGCGTTGAAGATTACGAGCAGTACTTC. Its translation: CSVEDYEQYF.

This clonotype was detected once. V usage is TRBV11-2 and J usage is TRBJ2-2; no clear D. Germline loops: CDR1 SGHAT, CDR2 FQNNGV. The CDR3 is made up of 15 amino acids. Deletions cut 5 bases from V and 2 bases from J, with 12 bases between. The CDR3 DNA follows: TGTGCCAGCAGCACCAAGGACGGAAACACCGGGGAGCTGTTTTTT. As protein: CASSTKDGNTGELFF.